These 28 T cell receptor beta chains were all obtained from the same sample, sequenced in a study of T cell repertoires in cytomegalovirus infection. Via MiXCR, TCRdb re-called the reads, giving one row per CDR3 protein. The sample holds about half a million distinct CDR3 sequences, about 42% seen once. Their specific antigens are unknown. The sequences come from cultured PBMCs, collected from culture after CMV antigen stimulation. The receptors were sampled from a human donor in good health (CMV status not recorded). Some clones in this sample may be carry-over from other donors' samples.

The chain couples TRBV7-4 to TRBJ1-3, with D unclear. Trimming stripped 2 bases from V and 8 bases from J, with 37 bases between. Germline V gene sequence: CDR1 SGHVT, CDR2 SQSDAQ. This CDR3 is 22 amino acids long. The chain's CDR3 is CASSLPHLLAPAAGPGQDTIYF. The CDR3 DNA reads TGTGCCAGCAGCTTACCCCACTTACTTGCCCCGGCAGCCGGTCCCGGCCAGGACACCATATATTTT.

The rearrangement links TRBV7-9 to TRBJ1-2, with D possibly being TRBD1 (5 bases). The CDR3 length is 16 residues. The V end lost 1 base, the J end lost 7 bases, and 19 bases lay between the germline ends. CDR1 is SEHNR, CDR2 FQNEAQ, per germline (reference sequence). The CDR3 bases are TGTGCCAGCAGCTTAGGGGGCCGCGAATTTGTTGGTGGCTACACCTTC. Translation: CASSLGGREFVGGYTF.

The chain is built from TRBV9 and TRBJ2-3, with 10 bases lining up with TRBD2. V gave up 0 bases and J gave up 2 bases; unmatched junction bases: 9. Germline V CDR1 and CDR2: SGDLS, YYNGEE. The CDR3 is made up of 18 amino acids. The CDR3 DNA sequence: TGTGCCAGCAGCGTAGAAGCTAGCGGGAGCGAAAACACAGATACGCAGTATTTT. This encodes CASSVEASGSENTDTQYF.

This clonotype was seen a handful of times. The chain uses TRBV4-3 and TRBJ2-3; D uncertain. The length of the CDR3 is 17 residues. With 3 bases removed from V and 0 bases from J, the gap between germline ends came to 16 bases. Looked up from germline, CDR1 is LGHNA and CDR2 is YSLEER. The CDR3 DNA reads TGCGCCAGCAGCCAGGGGTCTGAACATCCTAGCACAGATACGCAGTATTTT. This sequence encodes CASSQGSEHPSTDTQYF.

In this sample, this clonotype turned up many times. V is TRBV7-2 and J is TRBJ2-7; no reliable D call. The CDR3 contains 15 residues. Germline V lookup: CDR1 SGHTA, CDR2 FQGNSA. V was pared by 3 bases and J by 0 bases, with 12 bases between. The CDR3 is CASSFLAVSSYEQYF. The CDR3, as DNA: TGTGCCAGCAGCTTCTTGGCCGTAAGCTCCTACGAGCAGTACTTC.

The chain is built from TRBV7-6 and TRBJ2-1; 8 bases are a match to TRBD2. V shed 5 bases and J 7 bases; nucleotides not matched to a gene: 13. Germline V gene data show CDR1 as SGHVS and CDR2 as FNYEAQ. This CDR3 contains 16 residues. The chain's CDR3 is CASSPTTGGPLNEQFF. The CDR3 bases are TGTGCCAGCAGCCCAACCACGGGAGGGCCCCTGAATGAGCAGTTCTTC.

This clonotype turned up a few times. The chain joins TRBV9 to TRBJ1-2; 8 nucleotides line up with TRBD1. Trimming at V came to 0 bases and at J to 6 bases, leaving 7 bases not matched to a gene. The CDR3 totals 15 residues. Germline assignment: CDR1 SGDLS and CDR2 YYNGEE. CDR3 residues: CASSVVQGAQNGYTF. The CDR3 DNA reads as TGTGCCAGCAGCGTAGTCCAGGGGGCGCAAAATGGCTACACCTTC.

This rearrangement joins TRBV19 to TRBJ2-1; perhaps TRBD2 as D (6 bases). Trimming cost V 5 bases and J 7 bases, with 12 bases left between them. This CDR3 is built from 13 residues. Germline-derived CDR1 and CDR2 are LNHDA and SQIVND (reference sequence). The CDR3, as DNA: TGTGCCAGTAGTGCCCGACTAGGAAATGAGCAGTTCTTC. Translated, it gives CASSARLGNEQFF. Full variable domain (outside the CDR3, taken from reference TRBV19 and TRBJ2-1): DGGITQSPKYLFRKEGQNVTLSCEQNLNHDAMYWYRQDPGQGLRLIYYSQIVNDFQKGDIAEGYSVSREKKESFPLTVTSAQKNPTAFYLCASSARLGNEQFFGPGTRLTVL.

The V and J genes are TRBV7-2 and TRBJ1-5; weak D call: TRBD1 (5 bases). V dropped 4 bases and J dropped 3 bases, with 13 bases sitting between them. The CDR3 runs to 15 residues. Germline V gives CDR1 SGHTA, CDR2 FQGNSA. The CDR3: CASSSDGTNNQPQHF. The CDR3, as DNA: TGTGCCAGCAGCTCGGACGGGACCAACAATCAGCCCCAGCATTTT.

This clonotype was seen more than once but under ten times. The chain combines TRBV7-2 with TRBJ2-1; the match to TRBD2 covers 11 bases. The CDR3 is made up of 16 amino acids. With 5 bases clipped from V and 6 bases from J, the junction kept 9 bases outside the gene matches. CDR1 SGHTA and CDR2 FQGNSA come from the germline V gene. CDR3 in DNA: TGTGCCAGCAGCGCGAGACTAGCGGGGATCCTCAATGAGCAGTTCTTC. This codes for CASSARLAGILNEQFF.

This clonotype came up a few times. The genes are TRBV5-1 and TRBJ2-7; D is unclear. Germline lookup yields CDR1 SGHRS and CDR2 YFSETQ. This CDR3 is built from 11 residues. The V end was cut by 2 bases, the J end by 6 bases, with 6 bases between. DNA of the CDR3: TGCGCCAGCAGCTTTAACCGCGAGCAGTACTTC. Protein: CASSFNREQYF.

The V gene is TRBV13, the J gene TRBJ2-3, with 7 bases fitting TRBD1. This CDR3 spans 15 amino acids. Germline lookup yields CDR1 PRHDT and CDR2 FYEKMQ (reference sequence). The V and J ends lost 5 bases and 2 bases, in that order; junction bases with no gene match: 7. In nucleotides, the CDR3 is TGTGCCAGCAGCACCGGAGACAGGGACACAGATACGCAGTATTTT. Protein product: CASSTGDRDTDTQYF.

This clonotype has a single count. J is TRBJ1-2 and V is TRBV2, with D unresolved. CDR3 size: 11 residues. The V and J ends lost 1 base and 7 bases respectively, with 4 bases between them. Germline V gives CDR1 SNHLY, CDR2 FYNNEI. DNA of the CDR3: TGTGCCAGCAGTGAAGGGTTTGGCTACACCTTC. Translated, it gives CASSEGFGYTF. The full variable domain, rest sourced from reference TRBV2 and TRBJ1-2, is EPEVTQTPSHQVTQMGQEVILRCVPISNHLYFYWYRQILGQKVEFLVSFYNNEISEKSEIFDDQFSVERPDGSNFTLKIRSTKLEDSAMYFCASSEGFGYTFGSGTRLTVV.

The rearrangement uses TRBV2 and TRBJ1-5, with TRBD1 as a possible D gene (5 bases). The germline V gene encodes CDR1 SNHLY and CDR2 FYNNEI. Between the trimmed V and J ends, which lost 4 bases and 7 bases, there was a span of 11 bases. There are 13 residues in the CDR3. The CDR3 sequence is CASSAGIRQPQHF. In DNA form, the CDR3 reads TGTGCCAGCAGTGCAGGGATACGACAGCCCCAGCATTTT.

This clonotype has a handful of counts. This chain joins TRBV12-3 or TRBV12-4 and TRBJ1-5, with TRBD1 identical over 7 bases. This CDR3 region has 14 residues. The J segment lost 0 bases and the V segment lost 5 bases, leaving 1 base of the junction unmatched. CDR3 bases: TGTGCCAGCAGTACAGGGGATAGCAATCAGCCCCAGCATTTT. Residues: CASSTGDSNQPQHF.

This clonotype was seen only a few times. The chain joins TRBV20-1 to TRBJ1-3; 9 nucleotides align to TRBD1. Germline CDR1 DFQATT, CDR2 SNEGSKA (reference sequence). The junction had 5 bases not matched to a gene; V was cut back by 6 bases and J by 8 bases. This CDR3 region has 12 residues. The CDR3 sequence: CSAPGQGYTIYF. DNA of the CDR3: TGCAGTGCCCCGGGACAGGGATACACCATATATTTT.

This chain connects TRBV7-8 to TRBJ1-3; D is ambiguous. This CDR3 region has 15 residues. Germline-derived CDR1 and CDR2 are SGHVS and FQNEAQ. The V end lost 5 bases, the J end lost 4 bases, and 15 bases lay between the germline ends. The chain's CDR3 is CASSPLAGRGNTIYF. The CDR3 DNA reads TGTGCCAGCAGCCCCCTAGCCGGGAGGGGAAACACCATATATTTT.

The sample holds a few counts of this clonotype. The V call is TRBV6-2 or TRBV6-3, the J call TRBJ2-7; no reliable D call. The germline V gene has CDR1 MNHEY and CDR2 SVGEGT. The CDR3 totals 14 residues. V was cut by 4 bases and J by 1 base, with 11 bases left in between. The CDR3 spells CASSSPGMSYEQYF. The CDR3 bases are TGTGCCAGCAGTTCCCCCGGAATGTCCTACGAGCAGTACTTC.

This clonotype has just a few counts. The chain uses TRBV5-1 and TRBJ1-4; TRBD1 is a possible D gene (6 bases). V shed 0 bases and J shed 4 bases, with 10 bases lying between them. CDR3 length: 15 residues. Germline lookup yields CDR1 SGHRS and CDR2 YFSETQ. CDR3 protein: CASSLADSVNEKLFF. CDR3 nucleotide sequence: TGCGCCAGCAGCTTGGCGGACAGCGTTAATGAAAAACTGTTTTTT.

The DNA for the CDR3 is TGCAGTGCCCCCCCCAGGGGGACAGATACGCAGTATTTT. The encoded protein is CSAPPRGTDTQYF. The chain recombines TRBV20-1 with TRBJ2-3, with 7 bases aligning to TRBD1. Germline V gene data show CDR1 as DFQATT and CDR2 as SNEGSKA (reference sequence). J lost 3 bases, V lost 6 bases, and 6 bases had no gene match. This CDR3 contains 13 residues.

Only a few counts were recorded for this clonotype. This chain joins TRBV7-2 and TRBJ2-7, with a possible D match to TRBD2 (7 bases). Trimming removed 0 bases at V and 0 bases at J, with 15 bases between. The CDR3 extends over 17 amino acids. CDR1 and CDR2 from the germline V gene are SGHTA and FQGNSA. The CDR3 sequence: CASSLAYGGGLSYEQYF. CDR3 coding DNA: TGTGCCAGCAGCTTAGCGTATGGCGGGGGCCTCTCCTACGAGCAGTACTTC.

This clonotype was counted between two and nine times. The chain joins TRBV7-6 to TRBJ1-3; 7 bases line up with TRBD1. The CDR3 has 13 amino acids. The V segment lost 5 bases and the J segment 11 bases; nucleotides outside the gene matches: 9. Germline V gene data show CDR1 as SGHVS and CDR2 as FNYEAQ. The CDR3 region is CASSQGGPSAIYF. The CDR3 DNA is TGTGCCAGCAGCCAGGGGGGACCGAGCGCCATATATTTT.

The sample holds many counts of this clonotype. The V call is TRBV7-2, the J call TRBJ1-2, with 7 nucleotides matching TRBD1. This CDR3 has 13 amino acids. The trim removed 1 base at V and 8 bases at J, leaving 4 bases unmatched. In germline, CDR1 is SGHTA, CDR2 FQGNSA. For the CDR3, the DNA is TGTGCCAGCAGCTTAGGACAGGGTCGGGGCTACACCTTC. Protein product: CASSLGQGRGYTF.

The chain employs TRBV2 and TRBJ1-6; D is undetermined. This CDR3 region has 14 residues. Trimming pared 4 bases from V and 7 bases from J, leaving 11 bases between. Germline CDR1 is SNHLY and CDR2 is FYNNEI. The CDR3: CASSVVRGNSPLHF. CDR3 sequence (DNA): TGTGCCAGCAGTGTGGTTCGAGGGAATTCACCCCTCCACTTT. The variable domain in full, with the rest retrieved from reference TRBV2 and TRBJ1-6, is EPEVTQTPSHQVTQMGQEVILRCVPISNHLYFYWYRQILGQKVEFLVSFYNNEISEKSEIFDDQFSVERPDGSNFTLKIRSTKLEDSAMYFCASSVVRGNSPLHFGNGTRLTVT.

The chain's CDR3 is CASRRSINQPQHF. DNA of the CDR3: TGTGCCAGCAGACGTTCCATCAATCAGCCCCAGCATTTT. The J gene is TRBJ1-5, the V gene TRBV6-8; unclear D gene. CDR1 and CDR2 (germline): MNHGY, SAAAGT. Trimming stripped 6 bases from V and 3 bases from J, with 9 bases between. CDR3 length: 13 residues.

This clonotype occurred a few times. This chain links TRBV14 with TRBJ2-1; 14 bases map to TRBD2. Germline V gene lookup returns CDR1 SGHDN and CDR2 FVKESK. Losses at the gene ends were 7 bases for V and 6 bases for J; bases not matched to a gene: 5. This CDR3 contains 15 residues. The CDR3 sequence is CASTATSGGANEQFF. In DNA form, the CDR3 reads TGTGCCAGCACCGCGACTAGCGGGGGGGCCAATGAGCAGTTCTTC. Variable domain in full (rest from reference TRBV14 and TRBJ2-1): EAGVTQFPSHSVIEKGQTVTLRCDPISGHDNLYWYRRVMGKEIKFLLHFVKESKQDESGMPNNRFLAERTGGTYSTLKVQPAELEDSGVYFCASTATSGGANEQFFGPGTRLTVL.

This CDR3 is CASSLLYSNNSPLHF. The CDR3 DNA reads as TGTGCCAGCAGTTTATTGTATAGTAATAATTCACCCCTCCACTTT. The V call is TRBV12-3 or TRBV12-4, the J call TRBJ1-6; D ambiguous. CDR3 length equals 15 residues. V lost 2 bases, J lost 5 bases, and 10 bases lay in between.

This clonotype was picked up a small number of times. This rearrangement joins TRBV7-8 to TRBJ2-5, with D uncertain. Germline lookup yields CDR1 SGHVS and CDR2 FQNEAQ. With 2 bases removed from V and 2 bases from J, the gap between germline ends came to 15 bases. The CDR3 has 16 amino acids. CDR3 in amino acids: CASSLLANPRQETQYF. In DNA form, the CDR3 reads TGTGCCAGCAGCTTATTGGCTAATCCTCGGCAAGAGACCCAGTACTTC.